The source of this T cell receptor beta chain is a study of blood T cell repertoires in COVID-19. For the study at large: Acute and convalescent COVID-19 samples came from the United States, Italy and Spain.

This clone was picked up a small number of times. Methods used by the authors: Counts of nucleated cells, estimated from reference gene primer amplification, were obtained. Assay: immunoSEQ multiplex PCR; the TCRdb copy retains only in-frame clones and omits some. Clonal size and the V and J genes are those of that table, whereas D and trimming came from the DNA. This sample has some 270,000 clones, with roughly nine tenths found just once. The V segment lost 5 bases and the J segment 8 bases; nucleotides outside the gene matches: 4. Germline V gene lookup returns CDR1 MGHDK and CDR2 SYGVNS. The CDR3 has 12 residues.

The chain carries TRBV25-1 and TRBJ1-2; 8 bases match TRBD1. The sequenced material came from peripheral blood. This TCR was recovered from a middle-aged man with active or convalescent COVID-19. The CDR3 sequence: CASSRTGRGYTF. The CDR3 region has the DNA TGTGCCAGCAGTCGGACAGGGAGAGGCTACACCTTC.